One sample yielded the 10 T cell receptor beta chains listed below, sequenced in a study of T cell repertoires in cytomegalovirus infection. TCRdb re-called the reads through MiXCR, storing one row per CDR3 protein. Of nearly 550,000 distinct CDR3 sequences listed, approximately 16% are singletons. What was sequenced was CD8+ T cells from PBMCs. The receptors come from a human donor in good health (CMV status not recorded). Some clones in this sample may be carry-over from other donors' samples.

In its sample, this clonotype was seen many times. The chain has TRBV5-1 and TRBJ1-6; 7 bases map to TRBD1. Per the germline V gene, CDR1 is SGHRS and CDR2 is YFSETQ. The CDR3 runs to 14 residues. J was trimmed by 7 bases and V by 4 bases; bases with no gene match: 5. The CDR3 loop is CASSKGGSNSPLHF. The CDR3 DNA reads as TGCGCCAGCAGCAAAGGGGGCTCCAATTCACCCCTCCACTTT.

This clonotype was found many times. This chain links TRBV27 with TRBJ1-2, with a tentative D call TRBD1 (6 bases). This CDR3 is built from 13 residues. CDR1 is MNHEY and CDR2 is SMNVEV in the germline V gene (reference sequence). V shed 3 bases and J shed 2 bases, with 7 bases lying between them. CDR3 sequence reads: CASSFGQNYGYTF. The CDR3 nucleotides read TGTGCCAGCAGTTTCGGACAGAACTATGGCTACACCTTC.

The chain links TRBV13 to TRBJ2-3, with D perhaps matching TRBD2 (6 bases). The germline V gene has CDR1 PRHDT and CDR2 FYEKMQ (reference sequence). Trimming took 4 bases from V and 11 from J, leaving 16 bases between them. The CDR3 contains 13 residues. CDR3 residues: CASSSGTQIMQYF. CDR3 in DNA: TGTGCCAGCAGCTCCGGGACTCAGATCATGCAGTATTTT.

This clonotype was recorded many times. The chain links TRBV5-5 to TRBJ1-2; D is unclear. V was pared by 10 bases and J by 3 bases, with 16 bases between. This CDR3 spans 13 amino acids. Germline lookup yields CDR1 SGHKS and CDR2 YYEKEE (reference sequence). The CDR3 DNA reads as TGTGCCTCGACCGGGAGGATGGACTATGGCTACACCTTC. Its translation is CASTGRMDYGYTF.

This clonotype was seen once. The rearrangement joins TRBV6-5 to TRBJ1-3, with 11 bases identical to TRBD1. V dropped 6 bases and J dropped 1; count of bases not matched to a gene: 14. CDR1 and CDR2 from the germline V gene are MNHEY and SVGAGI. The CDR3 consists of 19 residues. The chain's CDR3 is CASRSLTTGTGGSGNTIYF. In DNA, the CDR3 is TGTGCCAGCAGATCCCTCACAACCGGGACAGGGGGTTCTGGAAACACCATATATTTT.

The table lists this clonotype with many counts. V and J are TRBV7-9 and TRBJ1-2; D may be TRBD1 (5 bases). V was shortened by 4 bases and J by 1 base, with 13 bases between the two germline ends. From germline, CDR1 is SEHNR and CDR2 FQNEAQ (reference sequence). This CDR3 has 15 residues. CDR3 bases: TGTGCCAGCAGCTCGGGACTCCCCCTTAACTATGGCTACACCTTC. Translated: CASSSGLPLNYGYTF. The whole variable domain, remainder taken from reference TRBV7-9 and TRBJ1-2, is DTGVSQNPRHKITKRGQNVTFRCDPISEHNRLYWYRQTLGQGPEFLTYFQNEAQLEKSRLLSDRFSAERPKGSFSTLEIQRTEQGDSAMYLCASSSGLPLNYGYTFGSGTRLTVV.

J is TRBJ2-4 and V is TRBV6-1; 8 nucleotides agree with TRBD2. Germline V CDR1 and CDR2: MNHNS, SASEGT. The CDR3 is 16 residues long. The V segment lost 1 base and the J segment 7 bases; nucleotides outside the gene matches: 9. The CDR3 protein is CASSEGTSLNDNIQYF. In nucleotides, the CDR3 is TGTGCCAGCAGTGAAGGGACTAGCTTAAACGATAACATTCAGTACTTC.

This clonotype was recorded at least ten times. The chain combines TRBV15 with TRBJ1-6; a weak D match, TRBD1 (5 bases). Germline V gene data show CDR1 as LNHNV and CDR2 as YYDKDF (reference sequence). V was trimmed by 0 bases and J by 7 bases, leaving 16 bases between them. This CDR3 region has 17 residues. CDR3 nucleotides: TGTGCCACCAGCAGAGAAGACAGCTCATCGTGGAATTCACCCCTCCACTTT. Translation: CATSREDSSSWNSPLHF.

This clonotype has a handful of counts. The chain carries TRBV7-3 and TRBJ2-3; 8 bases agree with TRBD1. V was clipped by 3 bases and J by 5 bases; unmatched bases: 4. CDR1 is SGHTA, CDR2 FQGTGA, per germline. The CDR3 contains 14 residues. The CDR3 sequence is CASSFQGAGDTQYF. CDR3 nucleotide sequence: TGTGCCAGCAGCTTTCAGGGGGCGGGAGATACGCAGTATTTT.

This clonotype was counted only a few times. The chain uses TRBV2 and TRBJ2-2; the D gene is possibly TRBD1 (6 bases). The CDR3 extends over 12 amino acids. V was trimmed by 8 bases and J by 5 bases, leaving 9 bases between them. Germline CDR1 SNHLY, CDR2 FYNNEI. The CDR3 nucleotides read TGTGCCAGCCAGGGGCGGACCGGGGAGCTGTTTTTT. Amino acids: CASQGRTGELFF.